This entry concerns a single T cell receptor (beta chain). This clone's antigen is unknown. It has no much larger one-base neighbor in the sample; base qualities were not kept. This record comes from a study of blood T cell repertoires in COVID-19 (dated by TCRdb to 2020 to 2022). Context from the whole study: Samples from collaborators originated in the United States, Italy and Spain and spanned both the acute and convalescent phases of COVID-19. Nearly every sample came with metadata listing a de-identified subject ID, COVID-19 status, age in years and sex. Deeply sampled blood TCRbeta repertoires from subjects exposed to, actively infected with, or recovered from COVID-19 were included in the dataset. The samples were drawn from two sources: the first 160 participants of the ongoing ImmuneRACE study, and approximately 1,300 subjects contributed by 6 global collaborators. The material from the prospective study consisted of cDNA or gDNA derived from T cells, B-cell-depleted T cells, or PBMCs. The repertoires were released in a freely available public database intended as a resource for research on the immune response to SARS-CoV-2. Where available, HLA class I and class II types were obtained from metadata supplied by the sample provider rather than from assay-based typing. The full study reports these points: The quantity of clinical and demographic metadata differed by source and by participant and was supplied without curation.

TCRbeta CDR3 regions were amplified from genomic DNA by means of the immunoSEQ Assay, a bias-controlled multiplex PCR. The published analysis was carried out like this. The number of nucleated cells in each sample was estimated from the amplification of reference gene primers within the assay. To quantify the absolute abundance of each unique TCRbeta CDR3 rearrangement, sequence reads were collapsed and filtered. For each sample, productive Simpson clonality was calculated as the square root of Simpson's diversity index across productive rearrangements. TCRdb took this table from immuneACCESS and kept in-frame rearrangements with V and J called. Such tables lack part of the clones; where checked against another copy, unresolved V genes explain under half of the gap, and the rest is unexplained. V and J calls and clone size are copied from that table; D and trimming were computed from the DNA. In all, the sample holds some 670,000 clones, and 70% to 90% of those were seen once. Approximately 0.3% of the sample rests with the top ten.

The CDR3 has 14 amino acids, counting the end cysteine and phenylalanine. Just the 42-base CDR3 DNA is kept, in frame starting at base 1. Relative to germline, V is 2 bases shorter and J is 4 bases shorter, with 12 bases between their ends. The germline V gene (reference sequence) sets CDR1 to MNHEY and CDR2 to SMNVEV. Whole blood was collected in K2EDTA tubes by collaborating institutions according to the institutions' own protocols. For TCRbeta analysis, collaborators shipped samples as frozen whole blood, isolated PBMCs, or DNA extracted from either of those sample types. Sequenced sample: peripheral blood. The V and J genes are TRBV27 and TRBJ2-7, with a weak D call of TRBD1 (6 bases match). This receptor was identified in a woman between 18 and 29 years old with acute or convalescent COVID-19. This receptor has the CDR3 CASSLPGAGYEQYF. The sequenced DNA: TGTGCCAGCAGTTTACCAGGGGCCGGGTACGAGCAGTACTTC.